The clone carrying this T cell receptor beta chain was seen ten or more times. The antigen is undetermined. The data were obtained in a study of T cells after yellow fever vaccination. Germline CDR1 MNHEY, CDR2 SVGEGT. V lost 11 bases to trimming and J lost 1 base, with 14 bases between them. The CDR3 runs 13 residues. The study made its TCR cDNA through 5'RACE template switching. That step introduced a universal primer site along with UMIs. Each CDR3 protein is one row after TCRdb ran MiXCR on the 5' RACE reads. The sample shows around 260,000 distinct CDR3 sequences, around 5.3% of them seen only once. Study conclusions and caveats: Booster sampling recovered most clones from primary vaccination (96% CD4, around 88% CD8). Within FACS-sorted repertoires, abundant clonotypes contaminating from the bulk population could be present.

The receptor's source is a man aged 18 to 29 who received the YFV17D yellow fever vaccine. The source material was CD4+ T cells sorted from PBMCs, sampled on the day of the yellow fever booster vaccination. V gene TRBV6-2 or TRBV6-3 combines with J gene TRBJ1-1, with D possibly being TRBD1 (5 bases). CDR3 DNA sequence: TGTGCCGGACACCGGGACGGGAACACTGAAGCTTTCTTT. Amino acids: CAGHRDGNTEAFF.